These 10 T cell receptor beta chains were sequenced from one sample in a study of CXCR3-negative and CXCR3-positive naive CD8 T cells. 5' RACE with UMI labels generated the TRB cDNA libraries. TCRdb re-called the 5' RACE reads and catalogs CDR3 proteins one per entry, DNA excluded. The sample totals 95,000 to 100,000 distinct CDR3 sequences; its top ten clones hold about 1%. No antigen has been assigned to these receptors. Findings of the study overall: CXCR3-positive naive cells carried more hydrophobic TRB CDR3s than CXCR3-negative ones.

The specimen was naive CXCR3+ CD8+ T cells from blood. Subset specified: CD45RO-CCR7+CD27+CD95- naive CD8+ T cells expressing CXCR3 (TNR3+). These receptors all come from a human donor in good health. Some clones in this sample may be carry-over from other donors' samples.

CDR3 protein: CASSYLTGPRQSSYNSPLHF. The rearrangement joins TRBV6-6 to TRBJ1-6; TCRdb indicates TRBD1, and absent DNA this call remains unverified. The CDR3 spans 20 residues. Germline V lookup: CDR1 MNHNY, CDR2 SVGAGI (reference sequence).

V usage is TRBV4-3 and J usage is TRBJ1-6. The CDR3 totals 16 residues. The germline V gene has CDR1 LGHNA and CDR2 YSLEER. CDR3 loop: CASSQDITATNSPLHF.

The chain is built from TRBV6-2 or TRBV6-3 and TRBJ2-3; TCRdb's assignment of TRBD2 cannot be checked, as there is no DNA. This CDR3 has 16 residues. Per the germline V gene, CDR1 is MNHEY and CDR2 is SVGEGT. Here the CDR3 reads CASSRLAGRITDTQYF.

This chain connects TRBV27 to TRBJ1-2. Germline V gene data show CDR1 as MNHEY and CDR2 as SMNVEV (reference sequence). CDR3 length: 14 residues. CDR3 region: CASSFNIDRDGYTF.

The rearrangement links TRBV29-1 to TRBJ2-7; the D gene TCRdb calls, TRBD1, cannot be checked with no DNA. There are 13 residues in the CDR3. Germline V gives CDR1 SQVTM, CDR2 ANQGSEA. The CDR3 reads CSVGDPATEKTDF.

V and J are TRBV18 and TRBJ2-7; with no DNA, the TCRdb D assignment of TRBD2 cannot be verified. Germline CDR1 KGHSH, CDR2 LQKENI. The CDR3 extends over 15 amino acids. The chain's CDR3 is CASSPRRSGHYEQYF.

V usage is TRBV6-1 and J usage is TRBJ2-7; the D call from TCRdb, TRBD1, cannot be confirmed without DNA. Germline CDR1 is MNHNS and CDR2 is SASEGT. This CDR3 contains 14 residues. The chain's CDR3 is CASSELVGGYEQYF.

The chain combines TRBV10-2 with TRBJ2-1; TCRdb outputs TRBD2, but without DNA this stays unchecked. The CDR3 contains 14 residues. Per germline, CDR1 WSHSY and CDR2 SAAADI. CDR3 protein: CASRPAGAGDEKFF.

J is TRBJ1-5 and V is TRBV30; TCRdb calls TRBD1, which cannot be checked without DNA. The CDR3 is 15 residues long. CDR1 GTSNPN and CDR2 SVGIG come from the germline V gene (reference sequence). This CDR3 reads CAWSRGSDSNQPQHF.

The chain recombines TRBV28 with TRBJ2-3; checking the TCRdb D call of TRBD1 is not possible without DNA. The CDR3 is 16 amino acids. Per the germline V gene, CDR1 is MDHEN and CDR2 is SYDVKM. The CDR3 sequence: CASSLGQGLSTDTQYF.